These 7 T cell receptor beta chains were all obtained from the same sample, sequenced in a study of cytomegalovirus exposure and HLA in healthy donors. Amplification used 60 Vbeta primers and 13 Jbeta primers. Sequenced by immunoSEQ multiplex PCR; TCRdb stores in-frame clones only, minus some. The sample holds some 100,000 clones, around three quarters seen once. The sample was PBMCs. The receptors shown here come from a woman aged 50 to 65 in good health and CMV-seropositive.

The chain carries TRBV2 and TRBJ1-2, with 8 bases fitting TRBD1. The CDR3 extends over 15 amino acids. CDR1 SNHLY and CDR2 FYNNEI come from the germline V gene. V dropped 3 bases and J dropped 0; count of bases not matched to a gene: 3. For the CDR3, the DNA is TGTGCCAGCAGTGAGACAGGGGAAGCTAACTATGGCTACACCTTC. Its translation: CASSETGEANYGYTF.

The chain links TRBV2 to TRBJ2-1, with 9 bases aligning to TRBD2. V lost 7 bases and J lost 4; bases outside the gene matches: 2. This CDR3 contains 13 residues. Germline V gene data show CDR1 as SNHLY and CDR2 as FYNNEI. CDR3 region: CASNLAGYNEQFF. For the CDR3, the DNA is TGTGCCAGCAATCTAGCGGGGTACAATGAGCAGTTCTTC.

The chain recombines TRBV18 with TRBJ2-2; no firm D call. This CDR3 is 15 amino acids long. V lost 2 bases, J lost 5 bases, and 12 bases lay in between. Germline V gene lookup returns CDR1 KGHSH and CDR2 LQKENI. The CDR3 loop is CASSPTAPSTGELFF. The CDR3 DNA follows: TGTGCCAGCTCACCAACAGCCCCGAGTACCGGGGAGCTGTTTTTT. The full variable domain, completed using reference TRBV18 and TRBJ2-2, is NAGVMQNPRHLVRRRGQEARLRCSPMKGHSHVYWYRQLPEEGLKFMVYLQKENIIDESGMPKERFSAEFPKEGPSILRIQQVVRGDSAAYFCASSPTAPSTGELFFGEGSRLTVL.

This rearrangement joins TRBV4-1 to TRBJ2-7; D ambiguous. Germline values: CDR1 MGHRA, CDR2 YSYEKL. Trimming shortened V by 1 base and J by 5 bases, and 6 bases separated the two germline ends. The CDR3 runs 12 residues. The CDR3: CASSQGRDEQYF. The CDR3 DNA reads TGCGCCAGCAGCCAAGGTCGGGACGAGCAGTACTTC.

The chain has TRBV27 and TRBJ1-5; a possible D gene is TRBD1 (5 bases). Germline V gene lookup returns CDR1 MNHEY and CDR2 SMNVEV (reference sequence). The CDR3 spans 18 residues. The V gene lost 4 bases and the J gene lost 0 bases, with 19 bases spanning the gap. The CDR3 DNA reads TGTGCCAGCAGTTATCGGCCCCCGGGGGAACTTAGCAATCAGCCCCAGCATTTT. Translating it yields CASSYRPPGELSNQPQHF.

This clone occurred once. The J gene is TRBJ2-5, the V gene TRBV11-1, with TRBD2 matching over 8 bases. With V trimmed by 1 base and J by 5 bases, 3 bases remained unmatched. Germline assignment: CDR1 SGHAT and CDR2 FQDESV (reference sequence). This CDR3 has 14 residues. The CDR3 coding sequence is TGTGCCAGCAGCTTAGGGACTAGCTGGGAGACCCAGTACTTC. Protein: CASSLGTSWETQYF.

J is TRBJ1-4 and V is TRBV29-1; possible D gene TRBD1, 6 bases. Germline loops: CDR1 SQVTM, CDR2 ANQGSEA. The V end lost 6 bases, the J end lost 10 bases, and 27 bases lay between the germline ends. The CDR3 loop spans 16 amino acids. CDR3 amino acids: CSVFLTGRSSSGKLFF. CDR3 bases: TGCAGCGTCTTTCTGACAGGTCGATCATCCTCCGGAAAACTGTTTTTT.